A selection of T cell receptor beta chains follows, all from one sample in a study of human T cells and chemical hapten exposure. TCRdb independently ran MiXCR on the RACE reads; one entry per CDR3 protein. The table includes a few hundred thousand distinct CDR3 sequences, roughly 6% detected once. This specimen was whole blood, taken in connection with sensitization to the hapten diphenylcyclopropenone (DPC). The origin of the receptors is a woman between 18 and 30 years old with alopecia areata. Some clones in this sample may be carry-over from other donors' samples. The CDR3 runs from the conserved cysteine through the conserved F or W. D genes are given only for firm matches. Expanded clones are given a class, and other clones once, few, many or no size at all.

length	J	size	V	D	DNA	CDR3
14	TRBJ2-7	many	TRBV7-2	.	TGTGCCAGCAGCTTAGGGACTTCCGGGACCGAGCAGTACTTC	CASSLGTSGTEQYF
13	TRBJ1-5	few	TRBV20-1	TRBD1	TGCAGTGCTAGGCCGGGACAGAATCAGCCCCAGCATTTT	CSARPGQNQPQHF
14	TRBJ2-5	many	TRBV7-9	.	TGTGCCAGCAGCTGGATCCGGGATCAAGGCACCCAGTACTTC	CASSWIRDQGTQYF
14	TRBJ2-7	few	TRBV11-2	TRBD1	TGTGCCAGCAGCCGGGACAGGGGTGCCTACGAGCAGTACTTC	CASSRDRGAYEQYF
14	TRBJ2-4	.	TRBV6-6	.	TGTGCCAGCAGTCCTACGGAAACCCTAAACATTCAGTACTTC	CASSPTETLNIQYF
14	TRBJ2-2	.	TRBV6-4	.	TGTGCCAGCAGTGATCAGGAGGACACCGGGGAGCTGTTTTTT	CASSDQEDTGELFF
15	TRBJ2-7	many	TRBV6-1	TRBD1	TGTGCCAGCAGCCTCAACAGGGGAAGCTCCTACGAGCAGTACTTC	CASSLNRGSSYEQYF
15	TRBJ1-1	many	TRBV6-5	TRBD1	TGTGCCAGCACCGGACAGGGGAGTAAGAGAACTGAAGCTTTCTTT	CASTGQGSKRTEAFF
16	TRBJ2-1	few	TRBV9	.	TGTGCCAGCAGCGTAGTTGGATCGAGCTCCTACAATGAGCAGTTCTTC	CASSVVGSSSYNEQFF
11	TRBJ1-4	few	TRBV25-1	.	TGTGCCAGCAGTGAATATCAAAAACTGTTTTTT	CASSEYQKLFF
14	TRBJ2-5	few	TRBV7-9	.	TGTGCCAGCAGCCCCATTCGGGGGAAAGAGACCCAGTACTTC	CASSPIRGKETQYF
18	TRBJ1-5	many	TRBV5-6	TRBD1	TGTGCCAGCAGCTTGTTCGGGACAGGGAGTTGCAGCAATCAGCCCCAGCATTTT	CASSLFGTGSCSNQPQHF
16	TRBJ2-1	many	TRBV11-2	.	TGTGCCAGCAGCCCTCAGGGCACTTCGTTTTACAATGAGCAGTTCTTC	CASSPQGTSFYNEQFF
15	TRBJ2-7	many	TRBV5-6	TRBD1	TGTGCCAGCAGCTTGGGACAGGGGGACCCATACGAGCAGTACTTC	CASSLGQGDPYEQYF
15	TRBJ1-5	.	TRBV5-6	.	TGTGCCAGCAGCTTGCGAGACAGGTCCAATCAGCCCCAGCATTTT	CASSLRDRSNQPQHF